A selection of T cell receptor beta chains follows, all from one sample in a study of blood T cell repertoires in COVID-19. Repertoires were generated with immunoSEQ multiplex PCR, while TCRdb's copy carries only in-frame clones and drops some. The sample contains 250,000 to 300,000 clones, approximately 91% of which appear only once. Sequenced sample: PBMCs or T cells enriched from blood (not recorded which). Source of these receptors: a woman in her 40s with acute COVID-19. Both conserved end residues are part of each CDR3. Each record gives: V gene, D gene, clone size, J gene, CDR3 protein, CDR3 DNA. D genes are given only for firm matches. Some rows have no size entry. The others give once, few or many, or a class for an expanded clone.

V gene: TRBV11-2; D gene: TRBD1; clone size: NA; J gene: TRBJ1-6; CDR3 protein: CASSSGQANSPLHF; CDR3 DNA: TGTGCCAGCAGCTCGGGACAGGCTAATTCACCCCTCCACTTT
V gene: TRBV5-1; D gene: TRBD1; clone size: NA; J gene: TRBJ1-6; CDR3 protein: CASRGQGGSPLHF; CDR3 DNA: TGCGCCAGCAGGGGACAGGGTGGTTCACCCCTCCACTTT
V gene: TRBV5-5; D gene: TRBD2; clone size: NA; J gene: TRBJ2-1; CDR3 protein: CASSLNFLRGGTYNEQFF; CDR3 DNA: TGTGCCAGCAGCTTGAACTTCCTCCGGGGGGGCACCTACAATGAGCAGTTCTTC
V gene: TRBV11-3; D gene: NA; clone size: NA; J gene: TRBJ2-1; CDR3 protein: CASSLNRARANEQFF; CDR3 DNA: TGTGCCAGCAGCTTAAACCGGGCCAGGGCGAATGAGCAGTTCTTC
V gene: TRBV7-8; D gene: NA; clone size: NA; J gene: TRBJ1-5; CDR3 protein: CASSPRPGQFPTQPQHF; CDR3 DNA: TGTGCCAGCAGCCCCCGACCTGGACAGTTCCCCACCCAGCCCCAGCATTTT
V gene: TRBV4-2; D gene: NA; clone size: many; J gene: TRBJ1-5; CDR3 protein: CASSQDLAGTEPQHF; CDR3 DNA: TGTGCCAGCAGCCAAGATCTTGCGGGAACCGAGCCCCAGCATTTT
V gene: TRBV2; D gene: TRBD2; clone size: NA; J gene: TRBJ2-2; CDR3 protein: CASRAPGLAETNTGELFF; CDR3 DNA: TGTGCCAGCAGAGCGCCGGGACTAGCGGAAACGAACACCGGGGAGCTGTTTTTT
V gene: TRBV18; D gene: NA; clone size: NA; J gene: TRBJ1-2; CDR3 protein: CASSWTANYGYTF; CDR3 DNA: TGTGCCAGCTCGTGGACAGCTAACTATGGCTACACCTTC
V gene: TRBV11-2; D gene: NA; clone size: NA; J gene: TRBJ2-5; CDR3 protein: CASSPWAQQETQYF; CDR3 DNA: TGTGCCAGCAGCCCTTGGGCTCAACAAGAGACCCAGTACTTC
V gene: TRBV5-6; D gene: TRBD2; clone size: NA; J gene: TRBJ2-3; CDR3 protein: CASSYQGTSRVDTQYF; CDR3 DNA: TGTGCCAGCAGCTACCAGGGGACTAGTAGGGTCGATACGCAGTATTTT
V gene: TRBV9; D gene: NA; clone size: NA; J gene: TRBJ1-3; CDR3 protein: CASSVGGEAGNTIYF; CDR3 DNA: TGTGCCAGCAGCGTAGGGGGGGAAGCTGGAAACACCATATATTTT
V gene: TRBV30; D gene: NA; clone size: NA; J gene: TRBJ1-3; CDR3 protein: CAWSVINGNTIYF; CDR3 DNA: TGTGCCTGGAGTGTAATTAATGGAAACACCATATATTTT
V gene: TRBV11-2; D gene: TRBD1; clone size: NA; J gene: TRBJ1-1; CDR3 protein: CASSPGTGKAFF; CDR3 DNA: TGTGCCAGCAGCCCCGGGACAGGGAAAGCTTTCTTT
V gene: TRBV5-1; D gene: NA; clone size: NA; J gene: TRBJ2-1; CDR3 protein: CASSLEGTGYNEQFF; CDR3 DNA: TGCGCCAGCAGCTTGGAAGGGACTGGTTACAATGAGCAGTTCTTC
V gene: TRBV29-1; D gene: TRBD2; clone size: once; J gene: TRBJ2-5; CDR3 protein: CSVVWTSGSLWETQYF; CDR3 DNA: TGCAGCGTTGTGTGGACTAGCGGGAGTTTGTGGGAGACCCAGTACTTC
V gene: TRBV19; D gene: NA; clone size: NA; J gene: TRBJ2-5; CDR3 protein: CASRLGGGAQETQYF; CDR3 DNA: TGTGCCAGTAGGTTAGGCGGAGGTGCACAGGAGACCCAGTACTTC
V gene: TRBV29-1; D gene: NA; clone size: NA; J gene: TRBJ1-1; CDR3 protein: CSAPIAGGTEAFF; CDR3 DNA: TGCAGCGCCCCCATCGCCGGGGGTACTGAAGCTTTCTTT
V gene: TRBV28; D gene: TRBD1; clone size: NA; J gene: TRBJ1-6; CDR3 protein: CASSLQTQGQASNSPLHF; CDR3 DNA: TGTGCCAGCAGTTTACAGACTCAAGGACAGGCTAGTAATTCACCCCTCCACTTT
V gene: TRBV5-1; D gene: TRBD1; clone size: once; J gene: TRBJ1-4; CDR3 protein: CASSLGDSNEKLFF; CDR3 DNA: TGCGCCAGCAGCTTGGGGGACAGCAATGAAAAACTGTTTTTT
V gene: TRBV25-1; D gene: TRBD1; clone size: NA; J gene: TRBJ2-6; CDR3 protein: CASRGDRAYSGANVLTF; CDR3 DNA: TGTGCCAGCAGGGGGGACAGGGCTTACTCTGGGGCCAACGTCCTGACTTTC
V gene: TRBV9; D gene: NA; clone size: NA; J gene: TRBJ2-5; CDR3 protein: CASSPKTTFRGTQYF; CDR3 DNA: TGTGCCAGCAGCCCGAAAACTACCTTCCGGGGGACCCAGTACTTC
V gene: TRBV6-5; D gene: NA; clone size: NA; J gene: TRBJ1-1; CDR3 protein: CASSYSPGAGTEAFF; CDR3 DNA: TGTGCCAGCAGTTACTCCCCCGGTGCGGGCACTGAAGCTTTCTTT